This T cell receptor (beta chain) is from a study of blood T cell repertoires in COVID-19. Background on the study: The United States, Italy and Spain were the sources of the acute and convalescent COVID-19 samples.

The table came from immunoSEQ multiplex PCR; TCRdb's copy has only in-frame clones and leaves some out. The profile shows roughly 380,000 clones, 85% of them singletons. The sequence was collected from a woman aged 18-29 years with acute or convalescent COVID-19. What was sequenced was peripheral blood.

The CDR3 spells CAWKTGTGGYGYTF. The CDR3 DNA reads as TGTGCCTGGAAGACCGGGACAGGGGGCTATGGCTACACCTTC. The chain has TRBV30 and TRBJ1-2, with 11 bases lining up with TRBD1. CDR3 size: 14 residues. V lost 4 bases and J lost 4; bases outside the gene matches: 5. The germline V gene encodes CDR1 GTSNPN and CDR2 SVGIG (reference sequence).